This record looks at one TCR beta chain sequence and its context. What it binds is unknown. Unique molecular identifiers featured in how the TCRbeta library was prepared. One entry per CDR3 protein results from TCRdb running MiXCR on the PCR reads. The sample contains more than 400,000 distinct CDR3 sequences, 43% of which appear only once. The junction had 10 bases not matched to a gene; V was cut back by 7 bases and J by 7 bases. There are 14 residues in the CDR3. The data are from a study of T-cell reconstitution after alpha-beta-depleted transplantation in children. Overall study findings and caveats: Diversity and T-cell counts at one year after transplant derived mostly from new T cells. By about two months after transplant, alpha-beta T cells reportedly arose from several hundred graft clones that had expanded. Surviving recipient T cells and thymic progenitors produced the high day-60 TCRbeta diversity seen in some patients.

The chain recombines TRBV23-1 with TRBJ2-7; 10 bases line up with TRBD1. TRBV23-1 is treated as an ORF (open reading frame) with a function not yet certain. The sequence came from a girl between 2 and 10 years old with aplastic anemia, due to receive a stem cell transplant. Sample: PBMCs, taken before TCRalphabeta/CD19-depleted stem cell transplant. The CDR3 DNA reads TGCGCCAGCATCCGGGACAGGGGAAGGTGGGAGCAGTACTTC. This translates into CASIRDRGRWEQYF.